The rows below give T cell receptor beta chains drawn from one sample of a study of PD-L1 blockade in urothelial cancer. Clones were read by immunoSEQ multiplex PCR, and TCRdb kept only the in-frame ones, dropping some. This sample yields some 53,000 clones, of which around 72% are seen a single time; 3.5% to 4.5% belongs to the top ten. Here the sequenced sample was PBMCs, taken around atezolizumab (anti-PD-L1) treatment. The receptors shown here come from a man aged 70 or older with urothelial cancer. The CDR3 runs from the conserved cysteine through the conserved F or W. A D gene is named only where the DNA matches it firmly. Not all rows give a size; the values are once, few, many and, for expanded clones, a class.

J: TRBJ2-3
size: NA
length: 14
V: TRBV29-1
D: NA
DNA: TGCAGCGTTACACCCCAAGCGGTAACAGATACGCAGTATTTT
CDR3: CSVTPQAVTDTQYF

J: TRBJ1-5
size: NA
length: 13
V: TRBV15
D: NA
DNA: TGTGCCACCAGTCGACAGGTGGGTCAGCCCCAGCATTTT
CDR3: CATSRQVGQPQHF

J: TRBJ2-7
size: few
length: 14
V: TRBV18
D: NA
DNA: TGTGCCAGCTCACAGGACAGATTCTACTACGAGCAGTACTTC
CDR3: CASSQDRFYYEQYF

J: TRBJ2-4
size: NA
length: 18
V: TRBV10-3
D: TRBD2
DNA: TGTGCCATCAGTAGGACTAGCGGGAGGGCAGTTTCCAAAAACATTCAGTACTTC
CDR3: CAISRTSGRAVSKNIQYF

J: TRBJ2-3
size: NA
length: 14
V: TRBV5-1
D: NA
DNA: TGCGCCAGCAGCGCGGGTGCCTCGACAGATACGCAGTATTTT
CDR3: CASSAGASTDTQYF

J: TRBJ2-7
size: few
length: 11
V: TRBV30
D: NA
DNA: TGTGCCCTAGGGAGGACGGGTGAGCAGTACTTC
CDR3: CALGRTGEQYF

J: TRBJ2-2
size: NA
length: 16
V: TRBV4-3
D: TRBD1
DNA: TGCGCCAGCAGCCAAGACTCAGGGGGCTGGACCGGGGAGCTGTTTTTT
CDR3: CASSQDSGGWTGELFF

J: TRBJ2-7
size: NA
length: 17
V: TRBV5-1
D: TRBD1
DNA: TGCGCCAGCAGCTTGTCACCTATGGGACAGGGCTCCTACGAGCAGTACTTC
CDR3: CASSLSPMGQGSYEQYF

J: TRBJ1-2
size: NA
length: 14
V: TRBV9
D: TRBD1
DNA: TGTGCCAGCAGCACCCAGACAGGGGGGTCTGGCTACACCTTC
CDR3: CASSTQTGGSGYTF

J: TRBJ2-7
size: NA
length: 15
V: TRBV27
D: TRBD1
DNA: TGTGCCAGCAGCCCAACAGGGGTGTATCCCTACGAGCAGTACTTC
CDR3: CASSPTGVYPYEQYF

J: TRBJ2-7
size: once
length: 13
V: TRBV5-4
D: TRBD1
DNA: TGTGCCAGCAGCGAGGACAGGGTGGGAGAGCAGTACTTC
CDR3: CASSEDRVGEQYF

J: TRBJ1-6
size: NA
length: 14
V: TRBV30
D: NA
DNA: TGTGCCTGGAGTTATAGCTCCTATAATTCACCCCTCCACTTT
CDR3: CAWSYSSYNSPLHF

J: TRBJ1-2
size: NA
length: 15
V: TRBV9
D: NA
DNA: TGTGCCAGCAGCGGGGCCCTAACGGCTTGGTATGGCTACACCTTC
CDR3: CASSGALTAWYGYTF

J: TRBJ2-7
size: NA
length: 14
V: TRBV12-5
D: TRBD2
DNA: TGTGCTAGTGGTTCTAGCGGGAGTATTTTAGGGCAGTACTTC
CDR3: CASGSSGSILGQYF

J: TRBJ2-3
size: few
length: 14
V: TRBV7-2
D: NA
DNA: TGTGCCAGCAGTTTTCAGATGAGCACAGATACGCAGTATTTT
CDR3: CASSFQMSTDTQYF

J: TRBJ2-7
size: NA
length: 11
V: TRBV6-5
D: NA
DNA: TGTGCCAGCAGTTCTCAGTACGAGCAGTACTTC
CDR3: CASSSQYEQYF

J: TRBJ2-1
size: NA
length: 15
V: TRBV11-1
D: TRBD1
DNA: TGTGCCAGCAGCTTGAGACAGGGGTCCTACAATGAGCAGTTCTTC
CDR3: CASSLRQGSYNEQFF

J: TRBJ1-1
size: NA
length: 15
V: TRBV4-1
D: NA
DNA: TGCGCCAGCAGCCACATAGGCCAGGTCAACACTGAAGCTTTCTTT
CDR3: CASSHIGQVNTEAFF

J: TRBJ2-2
size: many
length: 14
V: TRBV9
D: NA
DNA: TGTGCCAGCAGCAATATTAGGGGGACCGGGGAGCTGTTTTTT
CDR3: CASSNIRGTGELFF

J: TRBJ1-5
size: NA
length: 15
V: TRBV19
D: TRBD1
DNA: TGTGCCAGTAGTACGCCGGGACAGGGGACCCAGCCCCAGCATTTT
CDR3: CASSTPGQGTQPQHF

J: TRBJ1-6
size: NA
length: 20
V: TRBV19
D: TRBD1
DNA: TGTGCCAGTAGTATTGAACCACCGGGACAGAGGAGCTCCTATAATTCACCCCTCCACTTT
CDR3: CASSIEPPGQRSSYNSPLHF

J: TRBJ2-7
size: NA
length: 14
V: TRBV18
D: TRBD1
DNA: TGTGCCAGCTCGAAGGGACAGGGGCTCGTCGAGCAGTACTTC
CDR3: CASSKGQGLVEQYF

J: TRBJ2-2
size: NA
length: 16
V: TRBV7-2
D: TRBD1
DNA: TGTGCCAGCAGCTTAGAGCGGACAGGGATCGGCGGGGAGCTGTTTTTT
CDR3: CASSLERTGIGGELFF

J: TRBJ2-7
size: NA
length: 14
V: TRBV10-3
D: NA
DNA: TGTGCCATCAGTGACAGGGCGAGCTCCTACGAGCAGTACTTC
CDR3: CAISDRASSYEQYF

J: TRBJ2-7
size: NA
length: 16
V: TRBV7-9
D: TRBD2
DNA: TGTGCCAGCAGCCCCCCCTCGCTAGCGGGAGGTCGTGAGCAGTACTTC
CDR3: CASSPPSLAGGREQYF

J: TRBJ2-2
size: NA
length: 15
V: TRBV2
D: TRBD2
DNA: TGTGCCAGCAGTGCACGAGCGGGAGAGACCGGGGAGCTGTTTTTT
CDR3: CASSARAGETGELFF

J: TRBJ2-7
size: few
length: 14
V: TRBV11-2
D: NA
DNA: TGTGCCAGCAGCTTAGAACAGGGCTCCTACGAGCAGTACTTC
CDR3: CASSLEQGSYEQYF

J: TRBJ2-7
size: few
length: 15
V: TRBV2
D: TRBD2
DNA: TGTGCCAGCAGTGTCCTTCGCGGGGGGACAAACGAGCAGTACTTC
CDR3: CASSVLRGGTNEQYF

J: TRBJ1-3
size: NA
length: 15
V: TRBV5-1
D: NA
DNA: TGCGCCAGCAGTCACGACGGGTCCTCTGGAAACACCATATATTTT
CDR3: CASSHDGSSGNTIYF

J: TRBJ2-7
size: NA
length: 16
V: TRBV11-2
D: TRBD2
DNA: TGTGCCAGCAGCTTACAAAATACCGGGACTAGTATCGTGCAGTACTTC
CDR3: CASSLQNTGTSIVQYF

J: TRBJ2-1
size: NA
length: 14
V: TRBV25-1
D: NA
DNA: TGTGCCAGCAGTGAATGGCCAGGTAGGAATGAGCAGTTCTTC
CDR3: CASSEWPGRNEQFF

J: TRBJ2-3
size: NA
length: 14
V: TRBV7-2
D: TRBD2
DNA: TGTGCCAGCGGGGAGCGGGGTATCTCAGATACGCAGTATTTT
CDR3: CASGERGISDTQYF

J: TRBJ2-7
size: NA
length: 12
V: TRBV6-5
D: NA
DNA: TGTGCCAGCAGCCAACAGCGGACTGGGCAGTACTTC
CDR3: CASSQQRTGQYF

J: TRBJ1-4
size: few
length: 12
V: TRBV10-3
D: TRBD1
DNA: TGTGCCATCAGCCGGGACAGTGAAAAACTGTTTTTT
CDR3: CAISRDSEKLFF

J: TRBJ2-7
size: few
length: 14
V: TRBV19
D: NA
DNA: TGTGCCAGTAGTATACAGGGGTCGGTCAACGAGCAGTACTTC
CDR3: CASSIQGSVNEQYF

J: TRBJ2-5
size: NA
length: 16
V: TRBV19
D: NA
DNA: TGTGCCAGTAGTATAGAGGACAGTCCCCCGGGAGGGACCCAGTACTTC
CDR3: CASSIEDSPPGGTQYF

J: TRBJ2-7
size: NA
length: 14
V: TRBV10-3
D: TRBD1
DNA: TGTGCCATCAGCGACAGGGGGCGCGTCTACGAGCAGTACTTC
CDR3: CAISDRGRVYEQYF

J: TRBJ1-4
size: NA
length: 16
V: TRBV4-1
D: NA
DNA: TGCGCCAGCAGCCATCCAGGGGAGGGGGCTAATGAAAAACTGTTTTTT
CDR3: CASSHPGEGANEKLFF

J: TRBJ2-3
size: NA
length: 14
V: TRBV18
D: NA
DNA: TGTGCCAGCTCACCATTGGAGGGCCAGGGTACGCAGTATTTT
CDR3: CASSPLEGQGTQYF

J: TRBJ2-7
size: NA
length: 13
V: TRBV2
D: TRBD1
DNA: TGTGCCAGCAGTGGGACAGGGGTCGGCGAGCAGTACTTC
CDR3: CASSGTGVGEQYF

J: TRBJ2-7
size: NA
length: 15
V: TRBV6-1
D: NA
DNA: TGTGCCAGCAGTGAACCCCGGAGGAGAGCGTACGAGCAGTACTTC
CDR3: CASSEPRRRAYEQYF

J: TRBJ1-5
size: NA
length: 15
V: TRBV11-3
D: NA
DNA: TGTGCCAGCAGCTTAGGATCAGGGATCAATCAGCCCCAGCATTTT
CDR3: CASSLGSGINQPQHF

J: TRBJ1-2
size: NA
length: 13
V: TRBV7-6
D: NA
DNA: TGTGCCAGCAGCTTAGGTCGGGGGGCTGGCTACACCTTC
CDR3: CASSLGRGAGYTF

J: TRBJ2-5
size: NA
length: 14
V: TRBV6-6
D: NA
DNA: TGTGCCAGCACTAGAACTAGCAGACAAGAGACCCAGTACTTC
CDR3: CASTRTSRQETQYF

J: TRBJ2-2
size: NA
length: 16
V: TRBV7-3
D: TRBD2
DNA: TGTGCCAGCAGCGATCGGACTAGCGGGGACACCGGGGAGCTGTTTTTT
CDR3: CASSDRTSGDTGELFF

J: TRBJ1-1
size: NA
length: 13
V: TRBV19
D: NA
DNA: TGTGCCAGTAGTACCCCTCGCCGAGGTGAAGCTTTCTTT
CDR3: CASSTPRRGEAFF

J: TRBJ2-7
size: few
length: 11
V: TRBV30
D: NA
DNA: TGTGCCTGGAGTGCTCAGGCGGAGCAGTACTTC
CDR3: CAWSAQAEQYF

J: TRBJ1-2
size: NA
length: 13
V: TRBV7-2
D: NA
DNA: TGTGCCAGCAGCTTGGGAGCTAACTATGGCTACACCTTC
CDR3: CASSLGANYGYTF

J: TRBJ1-2
size: NA
length: 13
V: TRBV4-2
D: NA
DNA: TGTGCCAGCAGCCAACCCCCCTCCTATGGCTACACCTTC
CDR3: CASSQPPSYGYTF